This T cell receptor beta chain was sequenced for a study of blood T cell repertoires in COVID-19. Libraries were prepared by immunoSEQ multiplex PCR; TCRdb keeps only in-frame clonotypes and omits some of them. The table records over 65,000 clones, 86% of them present only once. Germline lookup yields CDR1 MDHEN and CDR2 SYDVKM. This CDR3 contains 17 residues. V gave up 1 base and J gave up 0 bases, with 14 bases separating them. The J gene is TRBJ2-3, the V gene TRBV28, with D perhaps TRBD2 (6 bases). The specimen was peripheral blood. The sequence was obtained from a man between 45 and 60 years old with active or convalescent COVID-19. The CDR3 nucleotides are TGTGCCAGCAGTTTATTTTACCGGGAGTTGAGCACAGATACGCAGTATTTT. It encodes CASSLFYRELSTDTQYF.